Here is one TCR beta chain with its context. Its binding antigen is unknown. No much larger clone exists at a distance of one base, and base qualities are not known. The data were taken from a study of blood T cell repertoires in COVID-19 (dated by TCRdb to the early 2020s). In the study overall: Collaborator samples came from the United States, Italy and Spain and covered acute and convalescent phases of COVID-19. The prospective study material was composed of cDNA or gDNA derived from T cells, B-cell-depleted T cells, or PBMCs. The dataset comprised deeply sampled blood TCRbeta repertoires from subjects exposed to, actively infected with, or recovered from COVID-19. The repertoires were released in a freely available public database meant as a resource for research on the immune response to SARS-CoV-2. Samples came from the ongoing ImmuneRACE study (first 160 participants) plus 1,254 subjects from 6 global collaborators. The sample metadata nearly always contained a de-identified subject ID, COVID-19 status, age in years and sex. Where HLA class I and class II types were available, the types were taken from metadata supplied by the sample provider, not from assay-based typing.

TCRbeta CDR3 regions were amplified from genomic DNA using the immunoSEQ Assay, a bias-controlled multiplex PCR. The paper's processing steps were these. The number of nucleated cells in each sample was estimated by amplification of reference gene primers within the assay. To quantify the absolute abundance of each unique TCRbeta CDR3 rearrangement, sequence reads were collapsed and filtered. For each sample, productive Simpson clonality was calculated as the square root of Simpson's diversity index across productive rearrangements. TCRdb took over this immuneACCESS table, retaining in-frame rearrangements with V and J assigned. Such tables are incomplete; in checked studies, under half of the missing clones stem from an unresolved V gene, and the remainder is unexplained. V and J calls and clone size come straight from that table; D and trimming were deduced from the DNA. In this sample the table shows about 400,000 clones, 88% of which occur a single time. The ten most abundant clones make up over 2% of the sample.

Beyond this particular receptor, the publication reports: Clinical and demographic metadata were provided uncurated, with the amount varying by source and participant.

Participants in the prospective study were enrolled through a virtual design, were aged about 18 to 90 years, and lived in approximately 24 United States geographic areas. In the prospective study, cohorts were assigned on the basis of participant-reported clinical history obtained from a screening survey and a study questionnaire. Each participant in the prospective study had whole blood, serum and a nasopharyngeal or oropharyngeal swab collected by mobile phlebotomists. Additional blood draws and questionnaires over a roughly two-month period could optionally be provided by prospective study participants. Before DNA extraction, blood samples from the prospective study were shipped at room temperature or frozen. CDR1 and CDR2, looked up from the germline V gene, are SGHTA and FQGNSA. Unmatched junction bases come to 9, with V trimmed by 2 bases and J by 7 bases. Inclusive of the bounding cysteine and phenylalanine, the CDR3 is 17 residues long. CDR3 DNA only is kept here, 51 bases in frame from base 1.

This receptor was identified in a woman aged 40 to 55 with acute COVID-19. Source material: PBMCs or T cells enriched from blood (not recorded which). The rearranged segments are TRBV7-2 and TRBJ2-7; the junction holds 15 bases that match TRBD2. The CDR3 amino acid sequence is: CASSLRTSGGASWEQYF. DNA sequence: TGTGCCAGCAGCTTACGGACTAGCGGGGGGGCCTCCTGGGAGCAGTACTTC.